This T cell receptor (beta chain) was identified during a study of T cell clones after liver transplantation. Study-wide findings and caveats: Compared with third party-reactive sequences, donor-reactive ones declined more, independent of withdrawal success.

This clone was counted a single time. The antigen is unknown. Other DNA sequences in this specimen translate into the identical CDR3. This table comes from immunoSEQ multiplex PCR, and its TCRdb copy is limited to in-frame clones, with some not included. This table has around 110,000 clones, 90% appearing once. The germline V gene encodes CDR1 KGHSH and CDR2 LQKENI. This CDR3 region has 12 residues. The ends were cut back, 2 bases at V and 5 bases at J, with 6 bases in the middle. This receptor was taken from a human patient who received a liver transplant. Some of the T cells might come from the graft donor. The chain uses TRBV18 and TRBJ2-5, with D hard to call. Sequences were derived from CD4+ T cells from blood, sampled 12 months after liver transplant. In DNA, the CDR3 is TGTGCCAGCTCACCAGCTGGGGAGACCCAGTACTTC. The encoded protein is CASSPAGETQYF.